The clone carrying this T cell receptor (beta chain) was seen just once. The sample carries other DNA sequences with the same CDR3. Trimming took off 0 bases at V and 0 bases at J, with 8 bases between the two ends. The CDR3 is made up of 15 amino acids. Germline V gene sequence: CDR1 SGDLS, CDR2 YYNGEE. The sample belongs to a study of blood T cell repertoires in COVID-19. Study overall: Donors in the United States, Italy and Spain gave samples during acute or convalescent COVID-19.

Original analysis: Amplification with reference gene primers provided the estimates of nucleated cell counts. Assay: immunoSEQ multiplex PCR; the TCRdb copy retains only in-frame clones and omits some. Clonal size and the V and J genes are those of that table, whereas D and trimming came from the DNA. This sample yields 150,000 to 200,000 clones, of which around 90% are seen a single time; under 30% belongs to the top ten. The receptor comes from a man aged 55 to 70 with acute or convalescent COVID-19. The chain employs TRBV9 and TRBJ2-3; D not resolved. Specimen: peripheral blood. CDR3 DNA sequence: TGTGCCAGCAGCGTAGCAGCAGGTAGCACAGATACGCAGTATTTT. This sequence encodes CASSVAAGSTDTQYF.